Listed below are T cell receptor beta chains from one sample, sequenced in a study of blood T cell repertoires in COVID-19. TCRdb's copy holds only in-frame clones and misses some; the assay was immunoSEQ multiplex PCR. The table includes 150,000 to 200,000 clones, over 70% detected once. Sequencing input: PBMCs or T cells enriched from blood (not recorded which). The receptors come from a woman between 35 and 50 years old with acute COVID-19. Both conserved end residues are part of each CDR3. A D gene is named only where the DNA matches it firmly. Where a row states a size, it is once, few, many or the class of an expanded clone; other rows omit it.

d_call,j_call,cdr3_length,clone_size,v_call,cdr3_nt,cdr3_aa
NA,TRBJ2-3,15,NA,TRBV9,TGTGCCAGCAGCGTAAATCCGGGGTGGGCAGATACGCAGTATTTT,CASSVNPGWADTQYF
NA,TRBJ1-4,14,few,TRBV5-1,TGCGCCAGCAGCTTACAGGGTAAAAATGAAAAACTGTTTTTT,CASSLQGKNEKLFF
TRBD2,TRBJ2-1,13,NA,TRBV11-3,TGTGCCAGCAGTTTCACTAGCGACAATGAGCAGTTCTTC,CASSFTSDNEQFF
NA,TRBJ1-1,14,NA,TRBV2,TGTGCCAGCAAACGGTCTAATCCAAACACTGAAGCTTTCTTT,CASKRSNPNTEAFF
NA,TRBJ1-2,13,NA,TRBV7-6,TGTGCCAGCAGCTTGGACACCAACTATGGCTACACCTTC,CASSLDTNYGYTF
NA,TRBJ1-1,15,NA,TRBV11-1,TGTGCCAGCAGCTCTCAGACTGTTCCTGACACTGAAGCTTTCTTT,CASSSQTVPDTEAFF
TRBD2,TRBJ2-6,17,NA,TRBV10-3,TGTGCCATCAGACCAAAGCGGGAGGTAACTGGGGCCAACGTCCTGACTTTC,CAIRPKREVTGANVLTF
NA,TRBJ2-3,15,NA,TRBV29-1,TGCAGCGTTGAGTTTATTGGCCCGAGCACAGATACGCAGTATTTT,CSVEFIGPSTDTQYF
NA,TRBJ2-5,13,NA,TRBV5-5,TGTGCCAGCAGCTTAAAGGGGTCAGAGACCCAGTACTTC,CASSLKGSETQYF
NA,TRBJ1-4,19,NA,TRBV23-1,TGCGCCAGCAGTCAATCGGGGCCACAGGGTTTGGCAACTAATGAAAAACTGTTTTTT,CASSQSGPQGLATNEKLFF
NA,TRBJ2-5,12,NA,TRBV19,TGTGCCAGTAGTAATTTAATGGAGACCCAGTACTTC,CASSNLMETQYF
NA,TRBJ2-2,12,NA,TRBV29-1,TGCAGCGGATCTCAGGGGCACGGGGAGCTGTTTTTT,CSGSQGHGELFF
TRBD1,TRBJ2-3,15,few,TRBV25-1,TGTGCCAGCAGTGGGGACAGGGGAGGGGCAGATACGCAGTATTTT,CASSGDRGGADTQYF
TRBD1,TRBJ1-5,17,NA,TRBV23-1,TGCGCCAGCAGTCAGCGGGACAGGGAAGAAAAGGATCAGCCCCAGCATTTT,CASSQRDREEKDQPQHF
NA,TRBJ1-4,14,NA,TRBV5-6,TGTGCCAGCAGCAGACGGGACTCTAATGAAAAACTGTTTTTT,CASSRRDSNEKLFF
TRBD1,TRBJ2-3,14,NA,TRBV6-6,TGTGCCAGCAGGAGGGACAGTCAAACAGATACGCAGTATTTT,CASRRDSQTDTQYF
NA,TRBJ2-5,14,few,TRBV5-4,TGTGCCAGCAGCCCCAGGGACTCAAAAGAGACCCAGTACTTC,CASSPRDSKETQYF
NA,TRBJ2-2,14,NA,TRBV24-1,TGTGCCACCAGTTCAGGGGTGGGCACCGGGGAGCTGTTTTTT,CATSSGVGTGELFF